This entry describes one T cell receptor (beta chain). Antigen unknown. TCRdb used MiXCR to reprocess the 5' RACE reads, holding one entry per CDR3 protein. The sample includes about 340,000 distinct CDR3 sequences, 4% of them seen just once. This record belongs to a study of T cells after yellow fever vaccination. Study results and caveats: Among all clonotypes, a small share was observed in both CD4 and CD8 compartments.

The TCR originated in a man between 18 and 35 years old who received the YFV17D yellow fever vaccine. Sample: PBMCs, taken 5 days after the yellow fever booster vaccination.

The CDR3 DNA follows: TGTGCCATCAGTGAGTCGATTCTGGACCCCAGGTATTTT. Amino acids: CAISESILDPRYF. This chain links TRBV10-3 with TRBJ2-3, with no clear D. The germline V and J ends were trimmed by 0 bases and 14 bases, with 15 bases remaining between them. Germline CDR1 and CDR2: ENHRY and SYGVKD. The CDR3 has 13 residues.